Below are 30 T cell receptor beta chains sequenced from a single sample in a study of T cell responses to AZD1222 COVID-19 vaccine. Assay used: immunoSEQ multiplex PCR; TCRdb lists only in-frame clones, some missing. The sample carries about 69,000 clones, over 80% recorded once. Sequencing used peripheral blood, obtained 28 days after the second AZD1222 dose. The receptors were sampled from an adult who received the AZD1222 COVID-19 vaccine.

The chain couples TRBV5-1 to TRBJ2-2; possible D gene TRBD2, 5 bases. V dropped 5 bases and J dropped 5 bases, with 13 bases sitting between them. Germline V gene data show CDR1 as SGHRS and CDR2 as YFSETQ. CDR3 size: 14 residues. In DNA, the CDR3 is TGCGCCAGCAGTCAGCGGCCCCTGACCGGGGAGCTGTTTTTT. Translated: CASSQRPLTGELFF.

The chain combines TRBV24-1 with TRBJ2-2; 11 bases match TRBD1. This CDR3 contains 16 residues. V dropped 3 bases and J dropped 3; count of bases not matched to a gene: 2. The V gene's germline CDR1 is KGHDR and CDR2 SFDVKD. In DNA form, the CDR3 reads TGTGCCACCAGTGATGCGGGACAGGGGGACACCGGGGAGCTGTTTTTT. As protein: CATSDAGQGDTGELFF.

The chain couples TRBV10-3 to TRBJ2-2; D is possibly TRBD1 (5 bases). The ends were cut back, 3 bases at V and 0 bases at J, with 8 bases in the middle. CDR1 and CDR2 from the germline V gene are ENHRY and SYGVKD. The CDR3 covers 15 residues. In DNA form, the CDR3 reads TGTGCCATCAGTGAAGGGGTTTCGAACACCGGGGAGCTGTTTTTT. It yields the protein CAISEGVSNTGELFF.

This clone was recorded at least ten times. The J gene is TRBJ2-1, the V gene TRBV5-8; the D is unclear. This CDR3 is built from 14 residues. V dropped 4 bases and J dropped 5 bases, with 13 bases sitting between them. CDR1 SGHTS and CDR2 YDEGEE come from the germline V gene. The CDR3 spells CASSVNIRDNEQFF. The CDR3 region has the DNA TGTGCCAGCAGCGTAAACATACGGGACAATGAGCAGTTCTTC. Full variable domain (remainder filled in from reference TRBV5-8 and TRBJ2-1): EAGVTQSPTHLIKTRGQQATLRCSPISGHTSVYWYQQALGLGLQFLLWYDEGEERNRGNFPPRFSGRQFPNYSSELNVNALELEDSALYLCASSVNIRDNEQFFGPGTRLTVL.

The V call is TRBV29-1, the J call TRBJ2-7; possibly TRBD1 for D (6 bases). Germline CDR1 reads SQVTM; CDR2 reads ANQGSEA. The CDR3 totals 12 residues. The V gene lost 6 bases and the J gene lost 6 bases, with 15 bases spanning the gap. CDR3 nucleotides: TGCAGCGTAGGGGGTTCTCACGGCGAGCAGTACTTC. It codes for CSVGGSHGEQYF.

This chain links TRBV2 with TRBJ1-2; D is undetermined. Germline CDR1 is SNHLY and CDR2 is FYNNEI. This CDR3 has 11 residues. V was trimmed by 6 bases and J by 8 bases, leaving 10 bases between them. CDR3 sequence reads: CASRVSGGYTF. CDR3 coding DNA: TGTGCCAGCAGGGTATCCGGCGGCTACACCTTC.

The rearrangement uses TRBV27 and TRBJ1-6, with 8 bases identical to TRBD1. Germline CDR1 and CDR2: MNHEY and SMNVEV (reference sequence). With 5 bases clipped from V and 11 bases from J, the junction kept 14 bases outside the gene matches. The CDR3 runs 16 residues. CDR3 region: CASSIDRDRNSAPLHF. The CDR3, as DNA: TGTGCCAGCAGTATCGACCGGGACAGGAATTCTGCACCCCTCCACTTT.

The CDR3 coding sequence is TGTGCCAGCAGCCCCCCCGGGACAGGGGCCTACGAGCAGTACTTC. It encodes CASSPPGTGAYEQYF. This rearrangement joins TRBV4-2 to TRBJ2-7, with 10 bases that match TRBD1. The V segment lost 4 bases and the J segment 2 bases; nucleotides outside the gene matches: 5. The CDR3 has 15 amino acids. The V gene's germline CDR1 is LGHNA and CDR2 YNFKEQ.

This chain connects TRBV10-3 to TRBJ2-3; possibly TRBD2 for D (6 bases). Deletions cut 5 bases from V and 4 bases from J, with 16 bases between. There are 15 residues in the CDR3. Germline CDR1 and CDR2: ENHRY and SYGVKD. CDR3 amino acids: CAISSRETSADTQYF. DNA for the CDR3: TGTGCCATCAGTTCCCGGGAGACATCCGCAGATACGCAGTATTTT.

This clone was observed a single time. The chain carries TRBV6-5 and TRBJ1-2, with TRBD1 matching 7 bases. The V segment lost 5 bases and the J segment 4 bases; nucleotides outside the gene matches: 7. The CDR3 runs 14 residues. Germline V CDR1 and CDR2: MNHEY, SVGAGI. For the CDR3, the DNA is TGTGCCAGCAGTCTGACGACAGGGCTCTATGGCTACACCTTC. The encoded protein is CASSLTTGLYGYTF.

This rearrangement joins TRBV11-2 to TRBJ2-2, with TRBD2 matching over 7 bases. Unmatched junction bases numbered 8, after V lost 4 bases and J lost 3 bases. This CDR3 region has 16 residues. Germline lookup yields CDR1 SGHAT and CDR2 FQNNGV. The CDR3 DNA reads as TGTGCCAGCAGCTCTAGCGGCGGGAGCGACACCGGGGAGCTGTTTTTT. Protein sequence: CASSSSGGSDTGELFF.

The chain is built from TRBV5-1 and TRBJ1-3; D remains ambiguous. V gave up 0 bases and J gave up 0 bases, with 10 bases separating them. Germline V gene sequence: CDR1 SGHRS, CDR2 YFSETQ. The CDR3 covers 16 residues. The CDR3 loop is CASSLAVMSSGNTIYF. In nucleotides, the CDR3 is TGCGCCAGCAGCTTGGCGGTGATGAGCTCTGGAAACACCATATATTTT.

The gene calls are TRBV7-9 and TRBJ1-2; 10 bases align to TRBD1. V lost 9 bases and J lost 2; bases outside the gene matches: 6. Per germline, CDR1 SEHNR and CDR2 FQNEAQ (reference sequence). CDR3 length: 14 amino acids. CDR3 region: CASTPGQGNYGYTF. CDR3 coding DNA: TGTGCCAGTACCCCGGGACAGGGGAACTATGGCTACACCTTC.

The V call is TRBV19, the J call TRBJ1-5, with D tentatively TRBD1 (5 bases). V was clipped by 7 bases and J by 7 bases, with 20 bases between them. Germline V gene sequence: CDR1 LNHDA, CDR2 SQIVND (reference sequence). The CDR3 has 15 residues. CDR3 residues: CASMQRTAGYQPQHF. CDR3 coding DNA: TGTGCCAGTATGCAACGGACCGCAGGGTACCAGCCCCAGCATTTT. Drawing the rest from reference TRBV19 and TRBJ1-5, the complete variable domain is DGGITQSPKYLFRKEGQNVTLSCEQNLNHDAMYWYRQDPGQGLRLIYYSQIVNDFQKGDIAEGYSVSREKKESFPLTVTSAQKNPTAFYLCASMQRTAGYQPQHFGDGTRLSIL.

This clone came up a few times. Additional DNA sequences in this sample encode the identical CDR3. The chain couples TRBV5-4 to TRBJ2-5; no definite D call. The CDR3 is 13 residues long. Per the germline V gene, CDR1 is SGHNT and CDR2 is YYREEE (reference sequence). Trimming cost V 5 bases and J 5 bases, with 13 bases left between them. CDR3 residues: CASSPLPRETQYF. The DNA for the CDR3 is TGTGCCAGCAGTCCCCTTCCCCGGGAGACCCAGTACTTC.

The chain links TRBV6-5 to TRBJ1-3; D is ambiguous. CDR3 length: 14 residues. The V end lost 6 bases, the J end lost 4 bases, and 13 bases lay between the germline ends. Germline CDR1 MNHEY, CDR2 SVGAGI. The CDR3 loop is CASSRQYEGNTIYF. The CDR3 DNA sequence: TGTGCCAGCAGCCGACAATACGAGGGAAACACCATATATTTT.

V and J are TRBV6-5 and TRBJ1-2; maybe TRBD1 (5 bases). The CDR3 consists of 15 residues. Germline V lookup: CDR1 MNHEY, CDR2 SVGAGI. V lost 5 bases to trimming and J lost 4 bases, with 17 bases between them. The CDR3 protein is CASSTKRRGPYGYTF. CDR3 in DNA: TGTGCCAGCAGTACCAAAAGGAGGGGTCCCTATGGCTACACCTTC.

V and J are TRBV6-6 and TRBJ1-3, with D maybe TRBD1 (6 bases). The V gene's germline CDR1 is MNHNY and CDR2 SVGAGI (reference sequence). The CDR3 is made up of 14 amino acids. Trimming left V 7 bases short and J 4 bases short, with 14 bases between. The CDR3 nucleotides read TGTGCCAGCAACAAAGGGGGAGAAGGAAACACCATATATTTT. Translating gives CASNKGGEGNTIYF.

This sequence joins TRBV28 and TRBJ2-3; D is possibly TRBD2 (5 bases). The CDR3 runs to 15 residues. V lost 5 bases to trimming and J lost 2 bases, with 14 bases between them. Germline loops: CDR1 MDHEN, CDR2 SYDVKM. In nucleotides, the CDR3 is TGTGCCAGCAGTCGAGGAGGCAGCCACACAGATACGCAGTATTTT. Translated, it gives CASSRGGSHTDTQYF.

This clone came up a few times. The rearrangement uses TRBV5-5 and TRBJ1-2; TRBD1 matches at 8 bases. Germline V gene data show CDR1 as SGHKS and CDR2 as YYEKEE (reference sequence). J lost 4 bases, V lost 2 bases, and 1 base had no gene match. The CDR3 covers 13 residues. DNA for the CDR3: TGTGCCAGCAGCTTTGACAGGGGCTATGGCTACACCTTC. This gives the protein CASSFDRGYGYTF.

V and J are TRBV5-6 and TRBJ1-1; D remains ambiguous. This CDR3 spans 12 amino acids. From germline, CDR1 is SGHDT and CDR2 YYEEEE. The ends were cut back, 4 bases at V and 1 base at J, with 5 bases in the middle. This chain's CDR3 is CASSIQNTEAFF. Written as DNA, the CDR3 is TGTGCCAGCAGCATCCAGAACACTGAAGCTTTCTTT.

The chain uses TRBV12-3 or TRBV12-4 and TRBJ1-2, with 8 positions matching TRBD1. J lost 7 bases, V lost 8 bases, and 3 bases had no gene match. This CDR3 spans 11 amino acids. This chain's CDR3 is CASFRGLGYTF. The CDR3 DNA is TGTGCCAGCTTCAGGGGGCTTGGCTACACCTTC.

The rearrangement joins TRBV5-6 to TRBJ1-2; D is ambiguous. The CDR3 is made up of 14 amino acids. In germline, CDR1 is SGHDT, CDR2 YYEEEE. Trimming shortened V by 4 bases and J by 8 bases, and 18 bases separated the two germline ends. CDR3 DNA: TGTGCCAGCAGCCGCGTTATGGGATCGGGCGGCTACACCTTC. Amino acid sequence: CASSRVMGSGGYTF.

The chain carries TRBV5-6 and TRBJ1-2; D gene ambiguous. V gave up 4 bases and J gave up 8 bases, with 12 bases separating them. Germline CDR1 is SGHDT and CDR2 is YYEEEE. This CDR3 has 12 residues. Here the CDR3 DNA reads TGTGCCAGCAGCCAGTCTGTGGGGGGCTACACCTTC. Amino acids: CASSQSVGGYTF.

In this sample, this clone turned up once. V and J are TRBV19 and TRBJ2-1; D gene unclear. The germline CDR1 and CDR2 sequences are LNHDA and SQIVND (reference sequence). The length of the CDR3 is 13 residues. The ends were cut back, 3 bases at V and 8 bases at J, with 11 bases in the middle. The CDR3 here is CASSIPSFDEQFF. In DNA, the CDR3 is TGTGCCAGTAGTATCCCCTCCTTCGATGAGCAGTTCTTC. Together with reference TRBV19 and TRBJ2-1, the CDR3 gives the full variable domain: DGGITQSPKYLFRKEGQNVTLSCEQNLNHDAMYWYRQDPGQGLRLIYYSQIVNDFQKGDIAEGYSVSREKKESFPLTVTSAQKNPTAFYLCASSIPSFDEQFFGPGTRLTVL.

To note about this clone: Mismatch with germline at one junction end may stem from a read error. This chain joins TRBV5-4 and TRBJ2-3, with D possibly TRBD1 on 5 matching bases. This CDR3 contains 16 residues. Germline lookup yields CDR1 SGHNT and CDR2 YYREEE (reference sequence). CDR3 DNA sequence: TGTGCCAGCAGCTTGGAGGTTGGGCGACAGTCAGACACGCAGTATTTT. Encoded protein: CASSLEVGRQSDTQYF.

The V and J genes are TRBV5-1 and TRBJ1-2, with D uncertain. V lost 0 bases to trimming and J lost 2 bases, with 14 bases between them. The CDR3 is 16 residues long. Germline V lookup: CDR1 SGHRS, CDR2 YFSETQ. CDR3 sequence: CASSLAWGKSNYGYTF. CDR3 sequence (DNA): TGCGCCAGCAGCTTGGCATGGGGAAAAAGCAACTATGGCTACACCTTC.

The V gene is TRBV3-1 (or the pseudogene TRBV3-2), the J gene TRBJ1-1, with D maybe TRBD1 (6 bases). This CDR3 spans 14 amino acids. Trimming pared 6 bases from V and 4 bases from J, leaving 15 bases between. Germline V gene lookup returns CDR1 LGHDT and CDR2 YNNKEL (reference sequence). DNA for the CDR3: TGTGCCAGCAGTAAAGGGGGAGGGATCACTGAAGCTTTCTTT. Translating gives CASSKGGGITEAFF.

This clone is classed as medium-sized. The CDR3, as DNA: TGTGCCATCAGTGAGGGACATGGGGAAAAACTGTTTTTT. It specifies CAISEGHGEKLFF. This sequence joins TRBV10-3 and TRBJ1-4, with D maybe TRBD1 (5 bases). Trimming left V 2 bases short and J 8 bases short, with 9 bases between. CDR3 size: 13 residues. Germline CDR1 and CDR2: ENHRY and SYGVKD.

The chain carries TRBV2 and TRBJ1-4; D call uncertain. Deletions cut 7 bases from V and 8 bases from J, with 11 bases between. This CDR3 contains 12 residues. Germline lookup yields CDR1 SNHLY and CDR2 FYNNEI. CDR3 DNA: TGTGCCAGCAATCAACCAGAGGAAAAACTGTTTTTT. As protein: CASNQPEEKLFF.